These 24 T cell receptor beta chains share one sample of origin, sequenced in a study of neoadjuvant nivolumab and ipilimumab in lung cancer. TCRdb's copy holds only in-frame clones and misses some; the assay was immunoSEQ multiplex PCR. The data show about 7,300 clones, 75% to 90% seen once. Sequenced material: tumor tissue, taken after neoadjuvant nivolumab, alone or with ipilimumab, at or shortly before surgery. The source is an adult with non-small cell lung cancer.

The V call is TRBV5-1, the J call TRBJ2-7; TRBD2 is a possible D gene (5 bases). The V and J ends lost 4 bases and 1 base respectively, with 15 bases between them. The germline V gene encodes CDR1 SGHRS and CDR2 YFSETQ. This CDR3 region has 15 residues. CDR3 in DNA: TGCGCCAGCAGCCGAGGGATCGAAAGGTCCTACGAGCAGTACTTC. It specifies CASSRGIERSYEQYF. The variable domain in full, completed from reference TRBV5-1 and TRBJ2-7, reads KAGVTQTPRYLIKTRGQQVTLSCSPISGHRSVSWYQQTPGQGLQFLFEYFSETQRNKGNFPGRFSGRQFSNSRSEMNVSTLELGDSALYLCASSRGIERSYEQYFGPGTRLTVT.

V is TRBV15 and J is TRBJ1-3; possible D gene TRBD1, 6 bases. The CDR3 contains 15 residues. V lost 1 base and J lost 4, with 11 bases in between. Germline assignment: CDR1 LNHNV and CDR2 YYDKDF (reference sequence). CDR3 coding DNA: TGTGCCACCAGCAGAGCCCAGGACAGAGGAAACACCATATATTTT. Residues: CATSRAQDRGNTIYF. Based on the CDR3 plus reference TRBV15 and TRBJ1-3, the full variable domain is DAMVIQNPRYQVTQFGKPVTLSCSQTLNHNVMYWYQQKSSQAPKLLFHYYDKDFNNEADTPDNFQSRRPNTSFCFLDIRSPGLGDTAMYLCATSRAQDRGNTIYFGEGSWLTVV.

V and J are TRBV19 and TRBJ2-7; D not resolved. Germline V lookup: CDR1 LNHDA, CDR2 SQIVND (reference sequence). CDR3 length: 11 amino acids. V was shortened by 6 bases and J by 7 bases, with 10 bases between the two germline ends. CDR3 loop: CASRNVQEQYF. The CDR3 DNA is TGTGCCAGTAGGAACGTTCAGGAGCAGTACTTC.

The V call is TRBV11-1, the J call TRBJ1-5; 7 nucleotides match TRBD1. There are 14 residues in the CDR3. CDR1 SGHAT and CDR2 FQDESV come from the germline V gene (reference sequence). J lost 5 bases, V lost 5 bases, and 6 bases had no gene match. In DNA, the CDR3 is TGTGCCAGCAGCACGGGACAGCAGGATCAGCCCCAGCATTTT. Its translation: CASSTGQQDQPQHF.

The chain is built from TRBV6-1 and TRBJ1-5; tentatively, D is TRBD1 (6 bases). Trimming removed 3 bases at V and 10 bases at J, with 19 bases between. Germline values: CDR1 MNHNS, CDR2 SASEGT. CDR3 length equals 15 residues. CDR3 sequence reads: CASSDVGQGISPQHF. CDR3 nucleotide sequence: TGTGCCAGCAGTGACGTCGGGCAGGGGATCAGCCCCCAGCATTTT.

This clone is deemed medium-sized (0.01 to 0.1%). The chain is built from TRBV19 and TRBJ1-2; no firm D call. Germline lookup yields CDR1 LNHDA and CDR2 SQIVND (reference sequence). Trimming took off 5 bases at V and 4 bases at J, with 17 bases between the two ends. The CDR3 consists of 15 residues. CDR3 nucleotides: TGTGCCAGTAGTTGGAGACCCTCTGATTCCTATGGCTACACCTTC. This encodes CASSWRPSDSYGYTF.

The rearrangement uses TRBV10-3 and TRBJ1-6; D ambiguous. The V gene lost 3 bases and the J gene lost 0 bases, with 9 bases spanning the gap. The CDR3 spans 16 residues. Germline V gene data show CDR1 as ENHRY and CDR2 as SYGVKD. CDR3 nucleotide sequence: TGTGCCATCAGTGATGGGCAGAGCTCCTATAATTCACCCCTCCACTTT. Its protein product is CAISDGQSSYNSPLHF.

The chain uses TRBV10-3 and TRBJ1-5; D possibly corresponds to TRBD1 (6 bases). The CDR3 totals 13 residues. Per the germline V gene, CDR1 is ENHRY and CDR2 is SYGVKD. The V end lost 6 bases, the J end lost 4 bases, and 10 bases lay between the germline ends. CDR3 in amino acids: CAIRSDRNQPQHF. In DNA form, the CDR3 reads TGTGCCATCAGGTCGGACAGAAATCAGCCCCAGCATTTT.

The chain joins TRBV7-8 to TRBJ2-1; 7 bases fit TRBD1. CDR3 length equals 15 residues. V lost 0 bases, J lost 9 bases, and 8 bases stayed unmatched. CDR1 and CDR2 from the germline V gene are SGHVS and FQNEAQ. DNA for the CDR3: TGTGCCAGCAGCTTAGCTTGGACAGGTCGGGGTGAGCAGTTCTTC. This codes for CASSLAWTGRGEQFF.

The chain joins TRBV7-2 to TRBJ2-3; maybe TRBD2 (6 bases). This CDR3 is 15 amino acids long. Germline lookup yields CDR1 SGHTA and CDR2 FQGNSA. V lost 1 base to trimming and J lost 3 bases, with 11 bases between them. In DNA, the CDR3 is TGTGCCAGCAGCTTAGTGGGACTGAGTACAGATACGCAGTATTTT. Its translation is CASSLVGLSTDTQYF.

The rearrangement joins TRBV27 to TRBJ1-2; D gene uncertain. CDR1 and CDR2 from the germline V gene are MNHEY and SMNVEV (reference sequence). V lost 7 bases, J lost 6 bases, and 15 bases lay in between. The CDR3 has 13 residues. This CDR3 reads CASTGASTDGYTF. The CDR3 region has the DNA TGTGCCAGCACAGGAGCATCAACCGATGGCTACACCTTC.

V usage is TRBV7-6 and J usage is TRBJ1-3; D might be TRBD1 (6 bases). V lost 5 bases and J 0 bases, leaving 14 bases between the germline ends. The CDR3 contains 16 residues. Germline assignment: CDR1 SGHVS and CDR2 FNYEAQ. The CDR3 here is CASSPDSHSSGNTIYF. The CDR3, as DNA: TGTGCCAGCAGCCCGGACAGTCACTCCTCTGGAAACACCATATATTTT.

The CDR3 here is CASSSRQGEGYTF. In DNA form, the CDR3 reads TGCGCCAGCAGCTCCCGACAGGGTGAGGGCTACACCTTC. This chain uses TRBV5-1 with TRBJ1-2; 7 bases map to TRBD1. The CDR3 runs to 13 residues. Trimming at V came to 3 bases and at J to 8 bases, leaving 7 bases not matched to a gene. In germline, CDR1 is SGHRS, CDR2 YFSETQ.

The gene calls are TRBV6-5 and TRBJ1-2, with 7 bases lining up with TRBD1. In germline, CDR1 is MNHEY, CDR2 SVGAGI. This CDR3 comprises 15 residues. The ends lost 6 bases at V and 4 bases at J; junction bases unmatched: 11. DNA of the CDR3: TGTGCCAGCAGGTTTACAGGGGCGAGGAGCTATGGCTACACCTTC. Amino acids: CASRFTGARSYGYTF.

This clone was seen only a few times. The junction shows a germline mismatch at one end, possibly a read error. The rearrangement links TRBV11-2 to TRBJ2-2; TRBD2 is a possible D gene (6 bases). This CDR3 comprises 15 residues. The germline gives CDR1 SGHAT, CDR2 FQNNGV. CDR3 sequence (DNA): TGTGCCAGCAGCTTAGTCGGGGCCGCCCTCGGGGGGCTGTTTTTT. It yields the protein CASSLVGAALGGLFF.

The chain uses TRBV7-2 and TRBJ1-1, with a possible D match to TRBD1 (6 bases). In germline, CDR1 is SGHTA, CDR2 FQGNSA. The CDR3 is 14 residues long. Trimming left V 7 bases short and J 1 base short, with 13 bases between. Written as DNA, the CDR3 is TGTGCCAGCATCCGGGGGCCCGGGAACACTGAAGCTTTCTTT. Translation gives CASIRGPGNTEAFF.

In DNA, the CDR3 is TGTGCCAGCAGTTTATTCGGTATCAGTCATAGCAATCAGCCCCAGCATTTT. The encoded protein is CASSLFGISHSNQPQHF. The V call is TRBV27, the J call TRBJ1-5; no clear D gene. V lost 1 base, J lost 0 bases, and 13 bases lay in between. The germline V gene encodes CDR1 MNHEY and CDR2 SMNVEV (reference sequence). This CDR3 spans 17 amino acids.

The chain combines TRBV10-3 with TRBJ1-2; TRBD1 aligns across 8 bases. The CDR3 loop spans 15 amino acids. Per germline, CDR1 ENHRY and CDR2 SYGVKD. V was pared by 7 bases and J by 0 bases, with 7 bases of the junction left unmatched. The DNA for the CDR3 is TGTGCCATCAACCCCGGACAGGGAACTAACTATGGCTACACCTTC. This sequence encodes CAINPGQGTNYGYTF.

The chain has TRBV7-2 and TRBJ1-1; TRBD1 matches at 8 bases. With 5 bases clipped from V and 4 bases from J, the junction kept 6 bases outside the gene matches. There are 14 residues in the CDR3. Per the germline V gene, CDR1 is SGHTA and CDR2 is FQGNSA. CDR3 bases: TGTGCCAGCAGCGGGGACAGGTTGACCACTGAAGCTTTCTTT. Translation gives CASSGDRLTTEAFF.

This chain connects TRBV9 to TRBJ2-4, with D possibly being TRBD1 or TRBD2 (5 bases each). The CDR3 is 17 amino acids. Trimming stripped 0 bases from V and 2 bases from J, with 15 bases between. Germline V gene lookup returns CDR1 SGDLS and CDR2 YYNGEE. The CDR3 here is CASSVDGGDGTKNIQYF. DNA of the CDR3: TGTGCCAGCAGCGTAGATGGGGGAGATGGGACCAAAAACATTCAGTACTTC.

The CDR3 spells CASRQENTGELFF. CDR3 sequence (DNA): TGCGCCAGCCGACAGGAAAACACCGGGGAGCTGTTTTTT. This chain connects TRBV5-1 to TRBJ2-2; D is perhaps TRBD1 (6 bases). Trimming took off 7 bases at V and 2 bases at J, with 9 bases between the two ends. The CDR3 is 13 amino acids. Germline CDR1 is SGHRS and CDR2 is YFSETQ.

The chain combines TRBV5-3 with TRBJ1-5; TRBD1 agrees at 7 bases. TRBV5-3 is an ORF, with its function uncertain. The CDR3 runs 18 residues. With 0 bases clipped from V and 9 bases from J, the junction kept 18 bases outside the gene matches. The CDR3 sequence is CARSLVVGQATSPSPQHF. CDR3 coding DNA: TGTGCCAGAAGCTTGGTAGTAGGACAGGCTACTTCTCCATCGCCCCAGCATTTT.

The chain is built from TRBV5-6 and TRBJ2-1, with D hard to call. CDR1 and CDR2 from the germline V gene are SGHDT and YYEEEE. V was trimmed by 2 bases and J by 9 bases, leaving 12 bases between them. This CDR3 spans 13 amino acids. CDR3 region: CASSFTRAGEQFF. The CDR3 region has the DNA TGTGCCAGCAGCTTCACAAGGGCCGGTGAGCAGTTCTTC.

The chain links TRBV18 to TRBJ2-7; D is perhaps TRBD1 or TRBD2 (5 bases each). Trimming took 3 bases from V and 6 from J, leaving 15 bases between them. The CDR3 covers 14 residues. Per the germline V gene, CDR1 is KGHSH and CDR2 is LQKENI. This CDR3 is CASSPGDGFGEQYF. The CDR3 DNA is TGTGCCAGCTCACCGGGGGATGGGTTCGGCGAGCAGTACTTC.